Listed here are 23 T cell receptor beta chains from one sample, sequenced in a study of blood T cell repertoires in COVID-19. Assay: immunoSEQ multiplex PCR; the TCRdb copy retains only in-frame clones and omits some. The sample records under 300,000 clones, 84% being singletons. Material: peripheral blood. The receptors shown here come from a middle-aged woman who had recovered from COVID-19.

The V call is TRBV7-8, the J call TRBJ1-3; D ambiguous. This CDR3 is 14 amino acids long. V was trimmed by 4 bases and J by 0 bases, leaving 7 bases between them. Germline V gene lookup returns CDR1 SGHVS and CDR2 FQNEAQ. The CDR3: CASSYQASGNTIYF. CDR3 in DNA: TGTGCCAGCAGCTACCAGGCCTCTGGAAACACCATATATTTT. Full variable domain (remainder filled in from reference TRBV7-8 and TRBJ1-3): GAGVSQSPRYKVAKRGQDVALRCDPISGHVSLFWYQQALGQGPEFLTYFQNEAQLDKSGLPSDRFFAERPEGSVSTLKIQRTQQEDSAVYLCASSYQASGNTIYFGEGSWLTVV.

V is TRBV7-8 and J is TRBJ1-2; 8 bases are a match to TRBD1. Germline V gene data show CDR1 as SGHVS and CDR2 as FQNEAQ. The CDR3 totals 18 residues. The trim removed 4 bases at V and 0 bases at J, leaving 13 bases unmatched. CDR3 DNA: TGTGCCAGCAGCTCACCCCGACGGGGACAGGCGCCTAACTATGGCTACACCTTC. Translating gives CASSSPRRGQAPNYGYTF. Full variable domain (missing parts from reference TRBV7-8 and TRBJ1-2): GAGVSQSPRYKVAKRGQDVALRCDPISGHVSLFWYQQALGQGPEFLTYFQNEAQLDKSGLPSDRFFAERPEGSVSTLKIQRTQQEDSAVYLCASSSPRRGQAPNYGYTFGSGTRLTVV.

This clone was seen only once. This chain joins TRBV30 and TRBJ1-5; a weak D match, TRBD1 (5 bases). The CDR3 is made up of 19 amino acids. Germline V gene sequence: CDR1 GTSNPN, CDR2 SVGIG (reference sequence). The V gene lost 3 bases and the J gene lost 3 bases, with 27 bases spanning the gap. CDR3 bases: TGTGCCTGGAGCCGCCCGTTGCCAGGGATCGCGGGGATCAATCAGCCCCAGCATTTT. Encoded protein: CAWSRPLPGIAGINQPQHF.

The genes are TRBV6-2 or TRBV6-3 and TRBJ1-2; D possibly corresponds to TRBD1 (5 bases). V was trimmed by 3 bases and J by 4 bases, leaving 27 bases between them. Germline V CDR1 and CDR2: MNHEY, SVGEGT. The CDR3 has 19 residues. This CDR3 reads CASSYTDSWVRQNFYGYTF. The CDR3 DNA is TGTGCCAGCAGTTATACCGACAGTTGGGTACGACAGAACTTCTATGGCTACACCTTC.

The V call is TRBV18, the J call TRBJ2-1; D may be TRBD1 (6 bases). Trimming stripped 3 bases from V and 7 bases from J, with 13 bases between. The CDR3 spans 14 residues. Germline V gene lookup returns CDR1 KGHSH and CDR2 LQKENI. CDR3 in amino acids: CASSPEQGKNEQFF. The CDR3, as DNA: TGTGCCAGCTCACCTGAACAGGGAAAAAATGAGCAGTTCTTC.

This sequence joins TRBV5-1 and TRBJ2-7; weak D call: TRBD2 (6 bases). Trimming cost V 0 bases and J 5 bases, with 15 bases left between them. The V gene's germline CDR1 is SGHRS and CDR2 YFSETQ. The CDR3 loop spans 15 amino acids. CDR3 DNA: TGCGCCAGCAGCTTGGTCGGAGGGGATTCCCACGAGCAGTACTTC. Amino acids: CASSLVGGDSHEQYF.

This chain joins TRBV10-3 and TRBJ2-7; TRBD2 matches 16 bases. The CDR3 is 16 amino acids. Trimming at V came to 6 bases and at J to 5 bases, leaving 7 bases not matched to a gene. CDR1 and CDR2 from the germline V gene are ENHRY and SYGVKD. The CDR3 bases are TGTGCCATCAGGGCCGGGACTAGCGGGGGGGCAGACGAGCAGTACTTC. The encoded protein is CAIRAGTSGGADEQYF.

V and J are TRBV12-3 or TRBV12-4 and TRBJ1-2; D not certain. V was cut by 3 bases and J by 4 bases, with 9 bases left in between. The CDR3 length is 13 residues. The CDR3 sequence is CASSFEATYGYTF. CDR3 coding DNA: TGTGCCAGCAGTTTTGAAGCAACCTATGGCTACACCTTC.

The chain recombines TRBV2 with TRBJ2-1, with 10 positions matching TRBD2. With V trimmed by 6 bases and J by 9 bases, 8 bases remained unmatched. Germline values: CDR1 SNHLY, CDR2 FYNNEI. CDR3 length: 14 amino acids. The CDR3, as DNA: TGTGCCAGCAGGACCGGACGGACTAGCGGTGAGCAGTTCTTC. Its translation is CASRTGRTSGEQFF. Full variable domain (outside the CDR3, taken from reference TRBV2 and TRBJ2-1): EPEVTQTPSHQVTQMGQEVILRCVPISNHLYFYWYRQILGQKVEFLVSFYNNEISEKSEIFDDQFSVERPDGSNFTLKIRSTKLEDSAMYFCASRTGRTSGEQFFGPGTRLTVL.

This clone was recorded a few times. This chain uses TRBV6-1 with TRBJ2-7, with D possibly matching TRBD2 (7 bases). This CDR3 is 14 amino acids long. Germline loops: CDR1 MNHNS, CDR2 SASEGT. V was clipped by 3 bases and J by 3 bases, with 12 bases between them. The CDR3 protein is CASSERGGRYEQYF. The CDR3 nucleotides are TGTGCCAGCAGTGAGAGGGGGGGGCGCTACGAGCAGTACTTC.

The rearrangement joins TRBV5-1 to TRBJ2-5; 9 bases are shared with TRBD1. The CDR3 runs 15 residues. Germline V gene data show CDR1 as SGHRS and CDR2 as YFSETQ. J was trimmed by 4 bases and V by 4 bases; bases with no gene match: 8. DNA of the CDR3: TGCGCCAGCAGCATGGGACAGGGATGGGGAGAGACCCAGTACTTC. Amino acids: CASSMGQGWGETQYF.

This clone has more than one count but fewer than ten. This chain connects TRBV7-9 to TRBJ1-2; the match to TRBD1 covers 8 bases. V lost 6 bases to trimming and J lost 6 bases; unmatched junction nucleotides: 6. Germline values: CDR1 SEHNR, CDR2 FQNEAQ (reference sequence). The CDR3 is 13 amino acids. CDR3 nucleotide sequence: TGTGCCAGCAGTCCGTCGACAGGGGATGGCTACACCTTC. Protein: CASSPSTGDGYTF.

This sequence joins TRBV6-6 and TRBJ1-6, with D perhaps TRBD1 (5 bases). V was clipped by 7 bases and J by 6 bases, with 10 bases between them. The length of the CDR3 is 13 residues. Per the germline V gene, CDR1 is MNHNY and CDR2 is SVGAGI (reference sequence). The CDR3 nucleotides read TGTGCCAGCATCCGACAGTCTAATTCACCCCTCCACTTT. It specifies CASIRQSNSPLHF.

The chain uses TRBV9 and TRBJ1-2; the D gene is possibly TRBD1 (6 bases). The germline V and J ends were trimmed by 4 bases and 2 bases, with 24 bases remaining between them. Germline lookup yields CDR1 SGDLS and CDR2 YYNGEE. CDR3 size: 18 residues. CDR3 bases: TGTGCCAGCAGCCGTCGTGAAGAGTGGGGGCCCCGAAACTATGGCTACACCTTC. Its translation is CASSRREEWGPRNYGYTF. Full variable domain (rest looked up from reference TRBV9 and TRBJ1-2): DSGVTQTPKHLITATGQRVTLRCSPRSGDLSVYWYQQSLDQGLQFLIQYYNGEERAKGNILERFSAQQFPDLHSELNLSSLELGDSALYFCASSRREEWGPRNYGYTFGSGTRLTVV.

The chain joins TRBV28 to TRBJ2-5; 7 bases map to TRBD1. V lost 10 bases to trimming and J lost 1 base; unmatched junction nucleotides: 3. Germline CDR1 is MDHEN and CDR2 is SYDVKM. This CDR3 comprises 12 residues. The CDR3 DNA is TGTGCCACCGGGGACAGCCAAGAGACCCAGTACTTC. Translation gives CATGDSQETQYF.

Written as DNA, the CDR3 is TGTGCCAGCAGTTACTCGGTTCCAGGGGGCATCGCTGAAGCTTTCTTT. Amino acid sequence: CASSYSVPGGIAEAFF. The rearrangement uses TRBV6-5 and TRBJ1-1; 8 bases are a match to TRBD1. The length of the CDR3 is 16 residues. Germline V gives CDR1 MNHEY, CDR2 SVGAGI. With 0 bases clipped from V and 6 bases from J, the junction kept 9 bases outside the gene matches.

The CDR3: CASSLADRGLDEQYF. The CDR3 bases are TGTGCCAGCAGCTTAGCCGACAGGGGGCTTGACGAGCAGTACTTC. The chain uses TRBV7-2 and TRBJ2-7, with TRBD1 matching over 10 bases. Germline V gene lookup returns CDR1 SGHTA and CDR2 FQGNSA. The V segment lost 0 bases and the J segment 5 bases; nucleotides outside the gene matches: 4. This CDR3 is 15 amino acids long.

The chain is built from TRBV5-1 and TRBJ2-3, with 10 positions matching TRBD2. The trim removed 0 bases at V and 6 bases at J, leaving 7 bases unmatched. In germline, CDR1 is SGHRS, CDR2 YFSETQ. The CDR3 loop spans 16 amino acids. The CDR3 coding sequence is TGCGCCAGCAGCTTGGCGACTAGCGGGCTCCGGGATACGCAGTATTTT. Translation gives CASSLATSGLRDTQYF.

This chain connects TRBV11-2 to TRBJ1-1; D unclear. Germline values: CDR1 SGHAT, CDR2 FQNNGV. With 5 bases removed from V and 6 bases from J, the gap between germline ends came to 10 bases. This CDR3 region has 12 residues. The CDR3 protein is CASSHRGPEAFF. The CDR3 DNA reads TGTGCCAGCAGCCATCGCGGGCCTGAAGCTTTCTTT.

This clone was seen a handful of times. The chain uses TRBV2 and TRBJ1-1, with TRBD1 matching over 8 bases. With 3 bases clipped from V and 1 base from J, the junction kept 4 bases outside the gene matches. This CDR3 region has 15 residues. Germline assignment: CDR1 SNHLY and CDR2 FYNNEI. The CDR3 loop is CASSELGQENTEAFF. The CDR3 region has the DNA TGTGCCAGCAGTGAGCTGGGACAGGAGAACACTGAAGCTTTCTTT.

The V and J genes are TRBV5-4 and TRBJ1-5, with 8 nucleotides matching TRBD1. Looked up from germline, CDR1 is SGHNT and CDR2 is YYREEE (reference sequence). V lost 5 bases and J lost 0; bases outside the gene matches: 4. This CDR3 has 15 amino acids. CDR3 coding DNA: TGTGCCAGCAGTCAACAGGGGGATAGCAATCAGCCCCAGCATTTT. As protein: CASSQQGDSNQPQHF. The full variable domain, with the rest looked up from reference TRBV5-4 and TRBJ1-5, is ETGVTQSPTHLIKTRGQQVTLRCSSQSGHNTVSWYQQALGQGPQFIFQYYREEENGRGNFPPRFSGLQFPNYSSELNVNALELDDSALYLCASSQQGDSNQPQHFGDGTRLSIL.

The chain has TRBV28 and TRBJ2-1, with a weak D call TRBD1 (6 bases). V was shortened by 4 bases and J by 9 bases, with 10 bases between the two germline ends. CDR3 size: 12 residues. The germline gives CDR1 MDHEN, CDR2 SYDVKM. Here the CDR3 DNA reads TGTGCCAGCAGTTCAGGGGTCCCTGAGCAGTTCTTC. Its translation is CASSSGVPEQFF.

The chain carries TRBV4-3 and TRBJ2-4; D perhaps matches TRBD1 (6 bases). The germline CDR1 and CDR2 sequences are LGHNA and YSLEER. The CDR3 spans 17 residues. The V end lost 4 bases, the J end lost 2 bases, and 18 bases lay between the germline ends. CDR3 DNA sequence: TGCGCCAGCAGCCTAACCCCCGACAGGTCCCCCAAAAACATTCAGTACTTC. The encoded protein is CASSLTPDRSPKNIQYF.